The 3 T cell receptor beta chains below were found in one sample sequenced in a study of breast tumors, draining lymph nodes, adjacent tissues. Samples came from axillary lymph nodes draining the breast cancer. Each CDR3 protein gets one entry after TCRdb re-called the multiplex PCR reads with MiXCR. The table records some 100,000 distinct CDR3 sequences, about 20% of them present only once. The sample was axillary lymph node tissue. The receptors come from a female donor with breast cancer. Some clones in this sample may be carry-over from other donors' samples.

Ten or more counts support this clonotype. The chain recombines TRBV9 with TRBJ2-7, with D unresolved. The V gene's germline CDR1 is SGDLS and CDR2 YYNGEE. The ends were cut back, 0 bases at V and 4 bases at J, with 11 bases in the middle. CDR3 length equals 14 residues. In DNA, the CDR3 is TGTGCCAGCAGCGTAGGCGGCGCAGAATACGAGCAGTACTTC. It encodes CASSVGGAEYEQYF.

This clonotype was counted at least ten times. The rearrangement joins TRBV19 to TRBJ1-5; weak D call: TRBD1 (5 bases). There are 15 residues in the CDR3. Germline CDR1 reads LNHDA; CDR2 reads SQIVND (reference sequence). V lost 7 bases and J lost 0, with 13 bases in between. Written as DNA, the CDR3 is TGTGCCAGTAATCCCAGGGAAAATAGCAATCAGCCCCAGCATTTT. It codes for CASNPRENSNQPQHF.

This clonotype was seen at least ten times. The genes are TRBV6-4 and TRBJ2-3; a possible D gene is TRBD1 (6 bases). Germline loops: CDR1 MRHNA, CDR2 SNTAGT. Trimming took off 4 bases at V and 2 bases at J, with 13 bases between the two ends. CDR3 length: 15 amino acids. The CDR3 DNA is TGTGCCAGCAGTGTTCAGGGACAAATCACAGATACGCAGTATTTT. Protein product: CASSVQGQITDTQYF.